This TCR beta chain was recorded in a study of PD-L1 blockade in urothelial cancer. At the level of the study: Starting in about 2014, patients were given atezolizumab (1,200 mg intravenously every 3 weeks). The authors examined blood 3 weeks (second dose) and 6 weeks after treatment start. Median T cell yield per blood sample was about 140,000 cells. Whole-study findings and limits: When measured at 3 weeks, tumor-associated blood clones expanded more in durable-benefit patients.

The CDR3 consists of 11 residues. Germline lookup yields CDR1 SNHLY and CDR2 FYNNEI. As for this clone: Its antigen remains unknown. Germline is not matched at one junction end, which may reflect a read error.

Data came from immunoSEQ multiplex PCR; TCRdb stores just in-frame clones and leaves some out. This repertoire shows approximately 51,000 clones, 75% to 90% found once; its top ten account for 15% to 20%. The rearrangement links TRBV2 to TRBJ2-7; weak D call: TRBD2 (5 bases). The source is a man in his sixties with urothelial cancer. Sequenced here: PBMCs, sampled around atezolizumab (anti-PD-L1) treatment. DNA of the CDR3: TGTGCCAGCAGTGGGGTTGGGGAGAGGCGGTTC. This codes for CASSGVGERRF.